This section outlines one TCR beta chain sequence together with its context. Its target is unknown. The data stem from a study of OX40 agonist ivuxolimab in advanced cancers. Study background: About 42% of patients had received prior checkpoint inhibitor therapy.

Study observations and caveats: CD8+ T cells showed, on average, more clonal expansion than CD4+ cells.

TCRdb keeps only in-frame clones here, not all; method: immunoSEQ multiplex PCR. Among about 79,000 clones listed, 86% were seen once. V lost 4 bases, J lost 8 bases, and 24 bases lay in between. This CDR3 comprises 16 residues. Germline loops: CDR1 SGHRS, CDR2 YFSETQ. The source was CD4+ or CD8+ T cells sorted from blood, collected in a trial of the OX40 agonist ivuxolimab. This receptor was identified in an adult with an advanced solid tumor such as melanoma, head and neck, liver or kidney cancer. V gene TRBV5-1 combines with J gene TRBJ1-2; D unclear. The CDR3 protein is CASSLQVSSAGEGYTF. CDR3 nucleotide sequence: TGCGCCAGCAGCCTGCAAGTCTCGAGCGCCGGGGAGGGCTACACCTTC.